Listed below are T cell receptor beta chains from one sample, sequenced in a study of blood T cell repertoires in COVID-19. Repertoires were generated with immunoSEQ multiplex PCR, while TCRdb's copy carries only in-frame clones and drops some. Here the sample spans 130,000 or so clones, more than 80% being singletons. The sequenced material came from peripheral blood. The receptors were gathered from an older woman with acute or convalescent COVID-19. Both conserved end residues are part of each CDR3. D genes are given only for firm matches. Clone size is given for some rows only: seen once, a few or many times, or a class if the clone is expanded.

clone_size,v_call,j_call,d_call,cdr3_nt,cdr3_aa
.,TRBV5-6,TRBJ1-1,.,TGTGCCAGCAGCTTGTGGGGCTTTCTTAACACTGAAGCTTTCTTT,CASSLWGFLNTEAFF
once,TRBV6-1,TRBJ1-5,TRBD1,TGTGCCAGCAGTGGTCGGGACAGGAATCGGGGTAGCCCCCAGCATTTT,CASSGRDRNRGSPQHF
.,TRBV13,TRBJ2-3,TRBD2,TGTGCCAGCAGCCTGGCCCTTACTAGCGTTGGTTCAGATACGCAGTATTTT,CASSLALTSVGSDTQYF
.,TRBV5-4,TRBJ1-1,.,TGTGCCAGCAGCTGGGAACTCAGGGGTGTAGGGACTGAAGCTTTCTTT,CASSWELRGVGTEAFF
.,TRBV30,TRBJ1-6,.,TGTGCCTGGAGGATCAGCCGACATATCGATAATTCACCCCTCCACTTT,CAWRISRHIDNSPLHF
.,TRBV7-2,TRBJ2-5,TRBD2,TGTGCCAGCAGCTTAGGAGGCGGGGGGGCCTTGGAGACCCAGTACTTC,CASSLGGGGALETQYF
.,TRBV6-1,TRBJ1-5,.,TGTGCCAGCAGTGAACTAGGCAGTCAGCCCCAGCATTTT,CASSELGSQPQHF
.,TRBV4-2,TRBJ1-2,TRBD1,TGTGCCAGCAGCTCCCGCCCGTCTGGACAGGGGACGAATGGCTACACCTTC,CASSSRPSGQGTNGYTF
.,TRBV6-2/TRBV6-3,TRBJ1-6,.,TGTGCCAGCAGCCTTGCGGGGTATAATTCACCCCTCCACTTT,CASSLAGYNSPLHF
few,TRBV29-1,TRBJ1-1,.,TGCAGCGTCAGACAGCCAGCTGAAGCTTTCTTT,CSVRQPAEAFF
.,TRBV6-2/TRBV6-3,TRBJ2-7,TRBD2,TGTGCCAGCAGTTCCCCCCGGGAGGCCTACGAGCAGTACTTC,CASSSPREAYEQYF
.,TRBV6-5,TRBJ1-6,TRBD1,TGTGCCAGCAGTTATGGGACAGAGAATTCACCCCTCCACTTT,CASSYGTENSPLHF
.,TRBV6-1,TRBJ1-2,.,TGTGCCAGCAGTGAAAGGGGCGGCTATGGCTACACCTTC,CASSERGGYGYTF
.,TRBV5-1,TRBJ2-3,TRBD2,TGCGCCAGCAGCTTGGTAGCGGGGGCCCTCACAGATACGCAGTATTTT,CASSLVAGALTDTQYF
.,TRBV2,TRBJ2-4,.,TGTGCCAGCAGTGAGGAGGGTGCAACCAAAAACATTCAGTACTTC,CASSEEGATKNIQYF
.,TRBV5-5,TRBJ2-7,TRBD2,TGTGCCAGCAGCCCTGATAAAGGGACTATCGTCTACGAGCAGTACTTC,CASSPDKGTIVYEQYF
.,TRBV19,TRBJ1-1,.,TGTGCCAGTAGTCTAGGGACACGAATGAACACTGAAGCTTTCTTT,CASSLGTRMNTEAFF
.,TRBV23-1,TRBJ2-5,.,TGCGCCAGCAGTCGGTCCCCTATGGCAGGAACCCAAGAGACCCAGTACTTC,CASSRSPMAGTQETQYF
.,TRBV12-5,TRBJ2-7,.,TGTGCTAGTGGTCTCCCCCCCGTCGAGCAGTACTTC,CASGLPPVEQYF
.,TRBV6-4,TRBJ2-3,.,TGTGCCAGCAGTCCCGACAGAACAAGAGAAGATACGCAGTATTTT,CASSPDRTREDTQYF
.,TRBV19,TRBJ1-1,.,TGTGCCAGTAGTTCATCGACACCGGTCACTGAAGCTTTCTTT,CASSSSTPVTEAFF
few,TRBV10-3,TRBJ2-2,.,TGTGCCATCAGGAGCAGGGGCCCATCCAGCGGGGAGCTGTTTTTT,CAIRSRGPSSGELFF
once,TRBV7-9,TRBJ1-5,TRBD1,TGTGCCAGCAGCCAGGGGGGCAATCAGCCCCAGCATTTT,CASSQGGNQPQHF
.,TRBV12-5,TRBJ1-2,.,TGTGCTAGTGGTCCCCGGGACTTTGGCGGCTACACCTTC,CASGPRDFGGYTF
.,TRBV5-1,TRBJ2-7,TRBD1,TGCGCCAGCAGCTTGGGGACAGGAGAGAGCTACGAGCAGTACTTC,CASSLGTGESYEQYF
.,TRBV7-9,TRBJ2-3,.,TGTGCCGGTCAGGGGTTCGGCACAGATACGCAGTATTTT,CAGQGFGTDTQYF
.,TRBV27,TRBJ2-1,TRBD2,TGTGCCAGCAGTTATCTAGCGGGGAGTCGAGGTGAGCAGTTCTTC,CASSYLAGSRGEQFF
once,TRBV19,TRBJ1-2,TRBD1,TGTGCCAGTAGTATAACAGGGGGCGTCTATGGCTACACCTTC,CASSITGGVYGYTF
.,TRBV24-1,TRBJ2-6,.,TGTGCCACTTCCCTCTCTGGGGCCAACGTCCTGACTTTC,CATSLSGANVLTF
.,TRBV30,TRBJ1-3,.,TGTGCCTGGAGCGCCGGACAAACAGGAGTCTCTGGAAACACCATATATTTT,CAWSAGQTGVSGNTIYF
.,TRBV3-1/TRBV3-2,TRBJ2-7,TRBD1,TGTGCCAGCAGCCAAGATTGGGGGACAGGGATCGACGAGCAGTACTTC,CASSQDWGTGIDEQYF
.,TRBV5-6,TRBJ1-3,.,TGTGCCAGCAGCCTAGGTCGCTCCCTCTCTGGAAACACCATATATTTT,CASSLGRSLSGNTIYF
.,TRBV7-9,TRBJ1-1,.,TGTGCCAGCAGCTTACCCGGGCGAACAGGGATGAACACTGAAGCTTTCTTT,CASSLPGRTGMNTEAFF
once,TRBV4-2,TRBJ1-1,TRBD1,TGTGCCAGCAGCCAAGATCAAGGCAGGGGGCAAACTGAAGCTTTCTTT,CASSQDQGRGQTEAFF
.,TRBV19,TRBJ1-4,.,TGTGCCAGTAGTAGAAACAGGGAAACTAATGAAAAACTGTTTTTT,CASSRNRETNEKLFF
.,TRBV9,TRBJ2-3,.,TGTGCCAGCAGCGTAGTTGGCGGGGCAAAAGGCACAGATACGCAGTATTTT,CASSVVGGAKGTDTQYF
few,TRBV5-1,TRBJ1-3,.,TGCGCCAGCAGCTTGAGATGGGGCCCTGGAAACACCATATATTTT,CASSLRWGPGNTIYF
.,TRBV24-1,TRBJ2-5,.,TGTGCCACCAGTGGTTCCCCTCCCAGGGGGCGGGGGGGACTGTACCAAGAGACCCAGTACTTC,CATSGSPPRGRGGLYQETQYF
.,TRBV10-2,TRBJ1-1,.,TGCGCCAGCAGTGAGGGGGGCCCCAGCACTGAAGCTTTCTTT,CASSEGGPSTEAFF
few,TRBV7-3,TRBJ1-2,TRBD1,TGTGCCAGCAGCTTAGACAGGGGGCATGGCTACACCTTC,CASSLDRGHGYTF
.,TRBV10-3,TRBJ2-1,TRBD1,TGTGCCATCTTTGCGGGACAGGGCTACAATGAGCAGTTCTTC,CAIFAGQGYNEQFF
.,TRBV6-5,TRBJ1-1,.,TGTGCCAGCGGGGGACACGTGAACACTGAAGCTTTCTTT,CASGGHVNTEAFF
.,TRBV24-1,TRBJ1-1,TRBD1,TGTGCCACCAGTGACTCGACAGGGCTTGAAGCTTTCTTT,CATSDSTGLEAFF
.,TRBV2,TRBJ1-1,TRBD1,TGTGCCAGCCATATGACAGGGCAGAACACTGAAGCTTTCTTT,CASHMTGQNTEAFF
.,TRBV27,TRBJ1-2,.,TGTGCCAGCAGTCCGCATCAGGGGCCGGGGAATGGCTACACCTTC,CASSPHQGPGNGYTF
.,TRBV29-1,TRBJ2-5,TRBD1,TGCGCAGCGATTAGGGCAGGGGGCAGAGAGACCCAGTACTTC,CAAIRAGGRETQYF
.,TRBV2,TRBJ2-3,TRBD2,TGTGCCAGCAGAGCCGGGACTAGCGGGGGGGGCCCCACAGATACGCAGTATTTT,CASRAGTSGGGPTDTQYF
.,TRBV30,TRBJ1-2,.,TGTGCTTGGGCTCCTACTATCCATGGCTACACCTTC,CAWAPTIHGYTF
.,TRBV18,TRBJ1-6,.,TGTGCCAGCTCACCAATGTCCGGGGGGGCTTCACCCCTCCACTTT,CASSPMSGGASPLHF
once,TRBV24-1,TRBJ2-5,TRBD2,TGTGCCACCAGTGATTCTAGCGGGGGGGCTAAAGAGACCCAGTACTTC,CATSDSSGGAKETQYF